The 4 T cell receptor beta chains below were found in one sample sequenced in a study of identical twins. TCRdb re-called the 5' RACE reads through MiXCR, storing one row per CDR3 protein. The repertoire holds more than 650,000 distinct CDR3 sequences, with around 6.1% as singletons. The sequenced sample was naive T cells sorted from blood. The receptors here all came from a man younger than 35 in good health.

This clonotype was detected many times. The rearrangement joins TRBV20-1 to TRBJ2-1, with D perhaps matching TRBD1 or TRBD2 (5 bases each). This CDR3 has 12 amino acids. V lost 4 bases, J lost 6 bases, and 10 bases lay in between. Germline lookup yields CDR1 DFQATT and CDR2 SNEGSKA (reference sequence). The CDR3 DNA reads TGCAGTGCTAACCGGGGCTTCAATGAGCAGTTCTTC. This gives the protein CSANRGFNEQFF.

There are many counts of this clonotype. The rearrangement uses TRBV12-5 and TRBJ2-5; the D gene could be TRBD1 or TRBD2 (5 bases each). The CDR3 is 15 residues long. Trimming pared 2 bases from V and 5 bases from J, leaving 15 bases between. Germline CDR1 reads LGHNT; CDR2 reads FRNRAP. The CDR3 is CASGLFRGAWETQYF. CDR3 DNA sequence: TGTGCTAGTGGTTTGTTCAGAGGGGCTTGGGAGACCCAGTACTTC.

This clonotype has ten or more counts. This chain connects TRBV6-1 to TRBJ2-7, with D perhaps TRBD1 (6 bases). In germline, CDR1 is MNHNS, CDR2 SASEGT. Trimming shortened V by 6 bases and J by 3 bases, and 15 bases separated the two germline ends. The CDR3 loop spans 14 amino acids. The CDR3 nucleotides are TGTGCCAGCAGGATGGAAGGGGGTAGCTACGAGCAGTACTTC. Amino acids: CASRMEGGSYEQYF.

This clonotype was detected a few times. CDR3 residues: CASSIRGRAEAFF. CDR3 DNA sequence: TGTGCCAGCAGTATCCGGGGGCGAGCTGAAGCTTTCTTT. The chain employs TRBV25-1 and TRBJ1-1; TRBD1 is a possible D gene (6 bases). The CDR3 is made up of 13 amino acids. CDR1 MGHDK and CDR2 SYGVNS come from the germline V gene. V shed 5 bases and J shed 6 bases, with 13 bases lying between them.